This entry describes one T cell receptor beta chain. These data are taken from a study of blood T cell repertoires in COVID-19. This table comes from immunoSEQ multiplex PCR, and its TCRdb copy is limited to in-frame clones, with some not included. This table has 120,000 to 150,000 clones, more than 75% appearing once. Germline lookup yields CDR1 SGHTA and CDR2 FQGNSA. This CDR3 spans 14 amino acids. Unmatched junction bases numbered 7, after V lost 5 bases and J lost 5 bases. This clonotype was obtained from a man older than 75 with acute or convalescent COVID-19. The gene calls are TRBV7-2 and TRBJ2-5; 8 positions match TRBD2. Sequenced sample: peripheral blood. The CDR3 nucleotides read TGTGCCAGCAGCGCCGGGAGGGTGGGGGAGACCCAGTACTTC. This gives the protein CASSAGRVGETQYF.